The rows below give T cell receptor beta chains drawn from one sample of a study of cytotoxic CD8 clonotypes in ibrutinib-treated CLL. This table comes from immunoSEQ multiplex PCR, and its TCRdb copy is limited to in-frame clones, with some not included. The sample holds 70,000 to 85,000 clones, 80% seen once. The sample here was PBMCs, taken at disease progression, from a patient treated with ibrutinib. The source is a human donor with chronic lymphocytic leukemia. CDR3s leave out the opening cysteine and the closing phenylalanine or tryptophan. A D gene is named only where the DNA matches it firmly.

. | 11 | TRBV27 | ASSLQGSYEQY
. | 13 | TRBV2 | ASSERAGRWTEAF
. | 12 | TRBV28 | ASTRGVAKNIQY
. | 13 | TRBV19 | ASSNGGGRGEKLF
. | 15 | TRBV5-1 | ASSYSPMRGSGNTIY
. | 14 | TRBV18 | ASSLSLSTSGNTIY
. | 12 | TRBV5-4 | ASSTSMELDTQY
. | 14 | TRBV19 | ASSIVGGASNYGYT
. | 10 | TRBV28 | ASRAGYQPQH
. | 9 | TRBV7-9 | ASSPTETQY
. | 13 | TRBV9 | ASSVGSQGGYEQY
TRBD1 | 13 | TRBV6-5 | ASSYSRTGNTEAF
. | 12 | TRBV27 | ASTRTATGYGYT
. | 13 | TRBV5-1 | ASSLERGSGNTIY
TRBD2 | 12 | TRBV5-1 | ASSPASGGLGQY
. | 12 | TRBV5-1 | ASSTGHHDYEQY
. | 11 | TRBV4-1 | ASSQDSTGELF
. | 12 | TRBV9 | ASSVEPDSYEQY
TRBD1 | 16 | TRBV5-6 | ASSLVSGQGTTNEKLF
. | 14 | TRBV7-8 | ASSLVSAITNYGYT
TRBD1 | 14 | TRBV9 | ASSVASTGLVGELF
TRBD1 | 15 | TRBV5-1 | ASSLTGGEVSGNTIY
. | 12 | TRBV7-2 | ASSNSADTDTQY
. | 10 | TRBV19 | ASRMGNQPQH
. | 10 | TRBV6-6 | ASSRLPNEQF
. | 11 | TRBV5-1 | ASSLSIYYEQY
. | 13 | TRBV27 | ASSVGLPTNTEAF
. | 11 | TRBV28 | ATEQGANSPLH
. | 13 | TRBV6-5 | ASSSPGSGTYEQY
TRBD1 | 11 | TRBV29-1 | SVEGTGGHEQY
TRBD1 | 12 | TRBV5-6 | ASRFTGGYTEAF
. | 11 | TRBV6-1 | ASSEEAGNTIY
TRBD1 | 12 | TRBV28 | ATHRGPYNSPLH
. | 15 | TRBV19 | ASSMLATGSRIYEQY
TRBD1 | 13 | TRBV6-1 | AGPPRTGGTYEQY
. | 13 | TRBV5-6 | ATPWKGGPNYGYT
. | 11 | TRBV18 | ASSPRDHYGYT
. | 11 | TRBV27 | ASSLSRFGGYT
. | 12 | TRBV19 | ASRPPRSSDTQY
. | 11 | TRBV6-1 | ASSEPGNTEAF
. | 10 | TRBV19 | ASHGWNQPQH
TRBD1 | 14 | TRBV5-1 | ASSLGNTGGSYEQY
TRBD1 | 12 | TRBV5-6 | ASSPQGLRETQY
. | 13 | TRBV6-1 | ASSEGLGGGYGYT
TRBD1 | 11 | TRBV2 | ASSGRDRGEQY
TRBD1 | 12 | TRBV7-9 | ASSNYGTGYGYT
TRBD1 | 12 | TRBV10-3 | AINGQGSHQPQH
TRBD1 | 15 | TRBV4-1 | ASSHRRAGGSNEKLF
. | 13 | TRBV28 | ASRPNGGSGYGYT
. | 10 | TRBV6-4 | ASSDDSYGYT
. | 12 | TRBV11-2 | ASSLEPADEKLF
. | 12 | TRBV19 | ASSIGGGNYGYT
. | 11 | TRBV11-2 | ASSLSSEYTQY